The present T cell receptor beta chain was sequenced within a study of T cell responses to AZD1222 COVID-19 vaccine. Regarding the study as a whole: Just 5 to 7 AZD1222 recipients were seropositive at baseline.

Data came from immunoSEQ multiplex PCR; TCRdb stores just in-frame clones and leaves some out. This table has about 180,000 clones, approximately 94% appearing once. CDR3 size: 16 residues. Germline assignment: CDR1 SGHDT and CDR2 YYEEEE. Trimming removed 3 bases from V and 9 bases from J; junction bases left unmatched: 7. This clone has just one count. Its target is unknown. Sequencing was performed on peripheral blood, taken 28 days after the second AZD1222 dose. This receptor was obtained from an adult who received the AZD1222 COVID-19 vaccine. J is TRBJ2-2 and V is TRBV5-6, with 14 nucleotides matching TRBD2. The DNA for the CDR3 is TGTGCCAGCAGCTGGACTAGCGGGAGGCCAGACCGGGAGCTGTTTTTT. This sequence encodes CASSWTSGRPDRELFF.